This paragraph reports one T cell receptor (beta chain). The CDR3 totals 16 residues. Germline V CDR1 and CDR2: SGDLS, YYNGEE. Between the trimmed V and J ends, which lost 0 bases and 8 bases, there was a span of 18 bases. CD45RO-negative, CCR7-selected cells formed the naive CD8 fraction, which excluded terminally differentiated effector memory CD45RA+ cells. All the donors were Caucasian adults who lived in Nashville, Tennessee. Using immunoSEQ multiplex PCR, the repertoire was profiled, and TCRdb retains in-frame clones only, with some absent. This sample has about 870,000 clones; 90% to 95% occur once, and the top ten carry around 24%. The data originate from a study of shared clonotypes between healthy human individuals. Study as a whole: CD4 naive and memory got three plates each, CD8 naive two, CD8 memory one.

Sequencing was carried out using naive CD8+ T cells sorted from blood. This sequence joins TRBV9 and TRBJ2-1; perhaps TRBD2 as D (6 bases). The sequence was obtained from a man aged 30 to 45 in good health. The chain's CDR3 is CASSVDPGVIADEQFF. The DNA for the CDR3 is TGTGCCAGCAGCGTAGACCCGGGAGTCATTGCCGATGAGCAGTTCTTC.